Listed below are T cell receptor beta chains from one sample, sequenced in a study of blood T cell repertoires in COVID-19. TCRdb keeps only in-frame clones here, not all; method: immunoSEQ multiplex PCR. The sample carries 200,000 or so clones, approximately 79% recorded once. What was sequenced was peripheral blood. These receptors originate from a human donor in a cohort sampled during active COVID-19. The CDR3 runs from the conserved cysteine through the conserved F or W. A D gene is named only where the DNA matches it firmly. Where a row states a size, it is once, few, many or the class of an expanded clone; other rows omit it.

D: .; V: TRBV29-1; J: TRBJ2-3; size: .; CDR3: CSVDSPQGTDTQYF; DNA: TGCAGCGTTGATAGCCCACAGGGTACAGATACGCAGTATTTT
D: .; V: TRBV7-8; J: TRBJ1-1; size: once; CDR3: CASSLGPREAFF; DNA: TGTGCCAGCAGCTTAGGGCCGCGGGAAGCTTTCTTT
D: .; V: TRBV9; J: TRBJ1-2; size: .; CDR3: CASSPTLMTDPYGYTF; DNA: TGTGCCAGCAGTCCGACCCTGATGACAGACCCCTATGGCTACACCTTC
D: .; V: TRBV6-1; J: TRBJ1-5; size: .; CDR3: CASSELTGRYSNQPQHF; DNA: TGTGCCAGCAGTGAATTAACAGGGCGATACAGCAATCAGCCCCAGCATTTT
D: TRBD1; V: TRBV7-9; J: TRBJ2-7; size: .; CDR3: CASSTFRDRSYEQYF; DNA: TGTGCCAGCAGCACCTTTCGGGACAGGAGCTACGAGCAGTACTTC
D: TRBD1; V: TRBV2; J: TRBJ1-1; size: .; CDR3: CASSEWGQGVKNTEAFF; DNA: TGTGCCAGCAGTGAGTGGGGGCAGGGGGTAAAGAACACTGAAGCTTTCTTT
D: .; V: TRBV7-6; J: TRBJ2-2; size: .; CDR3: CASSLRRDRAGELFF; DNA: TGTGCCAGCAGCTTAAGGAGGGACCGGGCCGGGGAGCTGTTTTTT
D: TRBD2; V: TRBV9; J: TRBJ2-1; size: once; CDR3: CASSVVSSSGQNEQFF; DNA: TGTGCCAGCAGCGTAGTTTCGTCTAGCGGCCAGAATGAGCAGTTCTTC
D: .; V: TRBV30; J: TRBJ2-1; size: .; CDR3: CAWSVLGSSYNEQFF; DNA: TGTGCCTGGAGTGTCCTGGGGAGTTCCTACAATGAGCAGTTCTTC
D: .; V: TRBV21-1; J: TRBJ2-4; size: .; CDR3: CASSKEWGRGYF; DNA: TGTGCCAGCAGCAAAGAATGGGGGCGCGGGTACTTC
D: TRBD1; V: TRBV4-1; J: TRBJ1-2; size: few; CDR3: CASSPVGTGENYGYTF; DNA: TGCGCCAGCAGCCCCGTAGGGACAGGGGAAAACTATGGCTACACCTTC
D: .; V: TRBV7-9; J: TRBJ1-1; size: few; CDR3: CASSLATTQGTEAFF; DNA: TGTGCCAGCAGCTTAGCGACAACCCAGGGCACTGAAGCTTTCTTT
D: TRBD2; V: TRBV9; J: TRBJ2-3; size: .; CDR3: CASSPHSYLGTSAGDTQYF; DNA: TGTGCCAGCAGCCCGCACTCGTACCTCGGGACTAGCGCGGGAGATACGCAGTATTTT
D: .; V: TRBV12-3/TRBV12-4; J: TRBJ1-1; size: .; CDR3: CASSFRVEAFF; DNA: TGTGCCAGCAGTTTTCGAGTTGAAGCTTTCTTT
D: TRBD2; V: TRBV4-3; J: TRBJ2-7; size: .; CDR3: CASSHRTSGLYEQYF; DNA: TGCGCCAGCAGCCATAGGACTAGCGGATTATACGAGCAGTACTTC
D: TRBD1; V: TRBV7-2; J: TRBJ1-1; size: once; CDR3: CASSSEDRGRNTEAFF; DNA: TGTGCCAGCAGCTCCGAGGACAGGGGACGGAACACTGAAGCTTTCTTT
D: TRBD1; V: TRBV27; J: TRBJ2-1; size: .; CDR3: CASSFRDRDYNEQFF; DNA: TGTGCCAGCAGTTTTCGGGACAGGGACTACAATGAGCAGTTCTTC
D: TRBD1; V: TRBV6-5; J: TRBJ1-1; size: .; CDR3: CASRGDRGPNTEAFF; DNA: TGTGCCAGCAGGGGGGACAGGGGGCCGAACACTGAAGCTTTCTTT
D: .; V: TRBV28; J: TRBJ1-1; size: few; CDR3: CATEINTEAFF; DNA: TGTGCCACCGAGATTAACACTGAAGCTTTCTTT
D: .; V: TRBV29-1; J: TRBJ2-7; size: .; CDR3: CSVRGGRDYEQYF; DNA: TGCAGCGTGAGGGGGGGGAGGGATTACGAGCAGTACTTC
D: .; V: TRBV6-5; J: TRBJ2-7; size: .; CDR3: CASLPRTQSYEQYF; DNA: TGTGCCAGCCTACCCAGGACACAGTCCTACGAGCAGTACTTC
D: .; V: TRBV10-3; J: TRBJ1-2; size: .; CDR3: CAISEEEWGYTF; DNA: TGTGCCATCAGTGAAGAGGAATGGGGCTACACCTTC
D: .; V: TRBV7-9; J: TRBJ1-2; size: once; CDR3: CASSLPPGRDGYTF; DNA: TGTGCCAGCAGCTTACCCCCGGGGAGGGATGGCTACACCTTC
D: .; V: TRBV28; J: TRBJ2-7; size: once; CDR3: CASSHTSTRANPYEQYF; DNA: TGTGCCAGCAGTCACACCTCGACTAGGGCGAACCCCTACGAGCAGTACTTC
D: TRBD1; V: TRBV6-9; J: TRBJ2-7; size: once; CDR3: CASSRLPGQGYFYEQYF; DNA: TGTGCCAGCAGTCGTCTGCCGGGACAGGGATATTTCTACGAGCAGTACTTC
D: TRBD1; V: TRBV6-6; J: TRBJ1-1; size: .; CDR3: CATRTGGTYTEAFF; DNA: TGTGCCACCCGGACAGGCGGAACTTACACTGAAGCTTTCTTT
D: .; V: TRBV7-9; J: TRBJ2-7; size: .; CDR3: CASSLSGVPYEQYF; DNA: TGTGCCAGCAGCTTATCGGGAGTCCCCTACGAGCAGTACTTC
D: .; V: TRBV29-1; J: TRBJ2-7; size: many; CDR3: CSVTTGLGVSYEQYF; DNA: TGCAGCGTTACTACCGGACTGGGAGTTTCCTACGAGCAGTACTTC
D: TRBD1; V: TRBV19; J: TRBJ1-2; size: .; CDR3: CASSTGRTRGYTF; DNA: TGTGCCAGCTCGACAGGGAGGACGCGCGGCTACACCTTC
D: .; V: TRBV9; J: TRBJ2-7; size: .; CDR3: CASSVGLGFGEQYF; DNA: TGTGCCAGCAGCGTAGGTCTAGGCTTTGGAGAGCAGTACTTC
D: TRBD1; V: TRBV24-1; J: TRBJ1-2; size: once; CDR3: CATSPQGNYGYTF; DNA: TGTGCCACCAGCCCACAGGGGAACTATGGCTACACCTTC
D: .; V: TRBV6-6; J: TRBJ2-7; size: few; CDR3: CASSWTGYEQYF; DNA: TGTGCCAGCAGTTGGACTGGCTACGAGCAGTACTTC
D: TRBD1; V: TRBV2; J: TRBJ2-7; size: .; CDR3: CASETGADEQYF; DNA: TGTGCCAGCGAGACAGGGGCGGACGAGCAGTACTTC
D: .; V: TRBV29-1; J: TRBJ2-7; size: .; CDR3: CSVSVGLGSSYEQYF; DNA: TGCAGCGTTTCGGTGGGCCTGGGTAGCTCCTACGAGCAGTACTTC
D: TRBD1; V: TRBV2; J: TRBJ1-2; size: .; CDR3: CASSEAGRGHGYTF; DNA: TGTGCCAGCAGTGAAGCAGGCAGGGGGCATGGCTACACCTTC
D: .; V: TRBV7-3; J: TRBJ1-1; size: .; CDR3: CASSLSGSNTEAFF; DNA: TGTGCCAGCAGCTTATCGGGATCGAACACTGAAGCTTTCTTT
D: TRBD2; V: TRBV6-2/TRBV6-3; J: TRBJ2-1; size: .; CDR3: CASSYIAGSNEQFF; DNA: TGTGCCAGCAGTTACATAGCGGGTTCCAATGAGCAGTTCTTC
D: .; V: TRBV7-9; J: TRBJ1-5; size: few; CDR3: CASSLGQGMWSNQPQHF; DNA: TGTGCCAGCAGCTTAGGGCAGGGGATGTGGAGCAATCAGCCCCAGCATTTT
D: .; V: TRBV19; J: TRBJ1-3; size: .; CDR3: CASSIGMDTGNTIYF; DNA: TGTGCCAGTAGTATTGGTATGGACACAGGAAACACCATATATTTT
D: TRBD2; V: TRBV3-1/TRBV3-2; J: TRBJ2-2; size: .; CDR3: CASSQGSGWSTGELFF; DNA: TGTGCCAGCAGCCAAGGTAGCGGGTGGTCGACCGGGGAGCTGTTTTTT
D: TRBD1; V: TRBV18; J: TRBJ1-1; size: .; CDR3: CASSLGTVGVGTEAFF; DNA: TGTGCCAGCTCTCTAGGGACAGTGGGGGTGGGCACTGAAGCTTTCTTT
D: .; V: TRBV6-4; J: TRBJ1-5; size: .; CDR3: CASSDSIGQPQHF; DNA: TGTGCCAGCAGTGACTCGATCGGTCAGCCCCAGCATTTT
D: .; V: TRBV5-4; J: TRBJ1-6; size: few; CDR3: CASSIDWVGSPLHF; DNA: TGTGCCAGCAGCATAGATTGGGTCGGGTCACCCCTCCACTTT
D: .; V: TRBV12-5; J: TRBJ1-1; size: once; CDR3: CASGLGEAGAEAFF; DNA: TGTGCTAGTGGTTTGGGGGAAGCAGGGGCTGAAGCTTTCTTT
D: TRBD1; V: TRBV6-6; J: TRBJ1-2; size: .; CDR3: CASSYPQTGGHGYTF; DNA: TGTGCCAGCAGTTACCCCCAGACAGGGGGGCATGGCTACACCTTC
D: .; V: TRBV4-1; J: TRBJ2-7; size: .; CDR3: CASSQAGGYPYEQYF; DNA: TGCGCCAGCAGCCAAGCGGGGGGCTACCCCTACGAGCAGTACTTC
D: .; V: TRBV14; J: TRBJ2-7; size: .; CDR3: CASSQGGWGHEQYF; DNA: TGTGCCAGCAGCCAAGGGGGTTGGGGGCACGAGCAGTACTTC
D: TRBD2; V: TRBV7-9; J: TRBJ2-1; size: .; CDR3: CASSLGEGEQFF; DNA: TGTGCCAGCAGCTTAGGGGAGGGTGAGCAGTTCTTC
D: TRBD2; V: TRBV24-1; J: TRBJ2-3; size: .; CDR3: CATSDLGTIDASTDTQYF; DNA: TGTGCCACCAGTGATCTTGGGACTATCGACGCTAGCACAGATACGCAGTATTTT